This T cell receptor (beta chain) emerged from a study of T cell responses to AZD1222 COVID-19 vaccine. In germline, CDR1 is SNHLY, CDR2 FYNNEI. The CDR3 spans 14 residues. J lost 4 bases, V lost 6 bases, and 4 bases had no gene match. Sequencing was performed with immunoSEQ multiplex PCR; in TCRdb, only in-frame clones are kept and a portion is missing. The sample has tens of thousands of clones; 88% are singletons. This specimen consisted of peripheral blood, obtained on day 0 of AZD1222 vaccination. The sequence was obtained from an adult in good health. The chain employs TRBV2 and TRBJ2-3, with 10 nucleotides matching TRBD2. CDR3 bases: TGTGCCAGCAGGGCTAGCGGGGGCGCAGATACGCAGTATTTT. This encodes CASRASGGADTQYF.